The rows below give T cell receptor beta chains drawn from one sample of a study of blood T cell repertoires in COVID-19. The data were produced by immunoSEQ multiplex PCR, yet TCRdb's version contains in-frame clones alone and is incomplete. The table lists 110,000 to 150,000 clones, about four fifths of them singletons, with 1.6% in the top ten. Sequenced material: peripheral blood. The receptor source for this set is a human donor in a cohort sampled during active COVID-19. Each CDR3 is given with its conserved first and last residue. D genes are given only for firm matches. The size entry is marked missing in some rows and otherwise reads once, few, many or a size class.

>-|TRBJ2-1|-|TRBV3-1/TRBV3-2
CASGSRSSYNEQFF
TGTGCCAGCGGCTCCCGGAGCTCCTACAATGAGCAGTTCTTC
>-|TRBJ2-2|TRBD1|TRBV5-4
CASTRGQGNTGELFF
TGTGCCAGCACCAGAGGACAGGGGAACACCGGGGAGCTGTTTTTT
>-|TRBJ1-1|TRBD1|TRBV6-5
CASSPSGQGLRAFF
TGTGCCAGCAGTCCATCGGGACAGGGGCTGAGAGCTTTCTTT
>few|TRBJ2-2|-|TRBV9
CASGLRGNTGELFF
TGTGCCAGCGGTCTCAGGGGGAACACCGGGGAGCTGTTTTTT
>-|TRBJ1-5|-|TRBV2
CASKPQGPQPQHF
TGTGCCAGCAAGCCACAGGGACCTCAGCCCCAGCATTTT
>medium-sized|TRBJ1-1|-|TRBV3-1/TRBV3-2
CASTLGFRGAWYTEAFF
TGTGCCAGCACCCTAGGGTTTAGGGGTGCGTGGTACACTGAAGCTTTCTTT
>-|TRBJ2-1|TRBD2|TRBV6-6
CASSRTRLAGMDEQFF
TGTGCCAGCAGTCGAACGAGACTAGCGGGAATGGATGAGCAGTTCTTC
>-|TRBJ2-3|-|TRBV11-2
CASSLAGIDTQYF
TGTGCCAGCAGCTTAGCCGGGATAGATACGCAGTATTTT
>-|TRBJ2-7|TRBD1|TRBV3-1/TRBV3-2
CASSPPGQGPYEQYF
TGTGCCAGCAGCCCTCCGGGACAGGGGCCCTACGAGCAGTACTTC
>-|TRBJ1-2|TRBD1|TRBV9
CASSLTTGGWDGYTF
TGTGCCAGCAGCTTGACTACAGGGGGTTGGGATGGCTACACCTTC
>-|TRBJ2-1|-|TRBV6-5
CASSYSKESSQFF
TGTGCCAGCAGTTACTCGAAAGAATCTAGTCAGTTCTTC
>-|TRBJ1-1|TRBD1|TRBV9
CASTPGTGNIRNTEAFF
TGTGCCAGCACCCCCGGGACAGGGAACATCAGGAACACTGAAGCTTTCTTT
>-|TRBJ2-1|-|TRBV18
CASSPLQGPTYNEQFF
TGTGCCAGCTCACCGCTTCAGGGCCCCACCTACAATGAGCAGTTCTTC
>-|TRBJ2-7|-|TRBV18
CASSLLQEQYF
TGTGCCAGCTCATTGCTACAGGAGCAGTACTTC
>-|TRBJ2-6|-|TRBV6-5
CASRIGQSGANVLTF
TGTGCCAGCAGGATAGGACAGTCTGGGGCCAACGTCCTGACTTTC
>-|TRBJ1-1|-|TRBV2
CASNSATVNTEAFF
TGTGCCAGCAACTCAGCGACGGTGAACACTGAAGCTTTCTTT
>few|TRBJ2-2|-|TRBV24-1
CATSDWGSRDGELFF
TGTGCCACCAGTGATTGGGGATCGCGGGACGGGGAGCTGTTTTTT
>-|TRBJ2-3|TRBD2|TRBV6-5
CASNERGYTDTQYF
TGTGCCAGCAACGAGCGGGGTTACACAGATACGCAGTATTTT
>-|TRBJ2-5|-|TRBV7-2
CASSLSGRSYQETQYF
TGTGCCAGCAGCTTAAGCGGTCGCAGCTACCAAGAGACCCAGTACTTC
>-|TRBJ2-1|TRBD2|TRBV19
CASSISGDRSGRSYEQFF
TGTGCCAGTAGTATATCCGGGGATCGAAGCGGGAGATCGTATGAGCAGTTCTTC
>-|TRBJ1-2|-|TRBV3-1/TRBV3-2
CASSLRRGGAHGYTF
TGTGCCAGCAGCCTCCGACGAGGGGGGGCGCACGGCTACACCTTC
>-|TRBJ1-3|-|TRBV6-1
CATRESSNSGNTIYF
TGTGCCACCCGGGAGAGTTCAAACTCTGGAAACACCATATATTTT
>few|TRBJ2-4|-|TRBV5-1
CASSLPGHDIQYF
TGCGCCAGCAGCCTACCGGGACACGACATTCAGTACTTC
>-|TRBJ2-6|-|TRBV5-4
CASSLTGSGANVLTF
TGTGCCAGCAGCTTGACAGGGTCTGGGGCCAACGTCCTGACTTTC
>-|TRBJ2-5|-|TRBV6-6
CASSFRQYQETQYF
TGTGCCAGCAGTTTTCGACAGTACCAAGAGACCCAGTACTTC
>few|TRBJ1-2|-|TRBV11-2
CASSLMAGDRYGYTF
TGTGCCAGCAGCTTAATGGCAGGGGACCGCTATGGCTACACCTTC
>-|TRBJ1-5|TRBD1|TRBV19
CASSTDRGYNQPQHF
TGTGCCAGTAGTACCGACAGGGGATATAATCAGCCCCAGCATTTT
>few|TRBJ2-1|-|TRBV27
CASSSRSGSVNEQFF
TGTGCCAGCAGTTCACGGTCCGGGAGCGTCAATGAGCAGTTCTTC
>-|TRBJ2-7|TRBD1|TRBV6-2/TRBV6-3
CASSSTGTGRYEQYF
TGTGCCAGCAGTTCTACCGGGACAGGGCGGTACGAGCAGTACTTC
>-|TRBJ1-2|TRBD1|TRBV2
CASKGNRGTASGYTF
TGTGCCAGCAAAGGGAACAGGGGTACGGCGAGTGGCTACACCTTC
>-|TRBJ2-7|TRBD2|TRBV6-2/TRBV6-3
CASSPAGGDYEQYF
TGTGCCAGCAGTCCCGCCGGGGGGGACTACGAGCAGTACTTC
>-|TRBJ1-4|TRBD1|TRBV5-1
CASSLLGDRLTNEKLFF
TGCGCCAGCAGCTTACTCGGGGACAGGCTAACTAATGAAAAACTGTTTTTT
>-|TRBJ2-7|TRBD1|TRBV6-5
CASTPGQTFYEQYF
TGTGCCAGCACTCCGGGACAGACTTTCTACGAGCAGTACTTC
>few|TRBJ1-4|TRBD1|TRBV19
CASRIGQGATNEKLFF
TGTGCCAGTAGAATTGGACAGGGGGCAACTAATGAAAAACTGTTTTTT
>-|TRBJ1-2|TRBD1|TRBV7-3
CASSLMVTGYGYTF
TGTGCCAGCAGCTTAATGGTGACAGGGTATGGCTACACCTTC
>-|TRBJ2-7|-|TRBV18
CASSPNTGAEQYF
TGTGCCAGCTCACCAAACACAGGAGCCGAGCAGTACTTC
>once|TRBJ2-2|-|TRBV6-5
CASSYARTGELFF
TGTGCCAGCAGTTACGCTAGAACCGGGGAGCTGTTTTTT
>-|TRBJ2-7|TRBD1|TRBV7-2
CASSRDRAYEQYF
TGTGCCAGCAGCAGGGACAGGGCCTACGAGCAGTACTTC
>-|TRBJ1-4|TRBD1|TRBV19
CASSARDRDEKLFF
TGTGCCAGTAGTGCCCGGGACAGGGATGAAAAACTGTTTTTT
>-|TRBJ2-5|-|TRBV5-1
CASSSNPQETQYF
TGCGCCAGCAGCTCAAATCCCCAAGAGACCCAGTACTTC
>-|TRBJ2-6|-|TRBV7-9
CASSRRHSGANVLTF
TGTGCCAGCAGCCGAAGACACTCTGGGGCCAACGTCCTGACTTTC
>-|TRBJ2-1|TRBD2|TRBV5-1
CASSLALAGTNEQFF
TGCGCCAGCAGCTTGGCACTAGCGGGAACAAATGAGCAGTTCTTC
>-|TRBJ1-4|TRBD1|TRBV5-5
CASSFQGAEDEKLFF
TGTGCCAGCAGCTTTCAGGGGGCGGAGGATGAAAAACTGTTTTTT
>-|TRBJ1-1|-|TRBV9
CASSSRNTEAFF
TGTGCCAGCTCTTCTAGGAACACTGAAGCTTTCTTT
>-|TRBJ2-1|TRBD2|TRBV6-6
CASSSAGAINEQFF
TGTGCCAGCAGTTCGGCGGGAGCTATCAATGAGCAGTTCTTC
>-|TRBJ1-1|-|TRBV7-8
CASSSGGPVNTEAFF
TGTGCCAGCAGCTCAGGAGGTCCGGTGAACACTGAAGCTTTCTTT
>-|TRBJ2-1|TRBD2|TRBV6-5
CASSYIAGGPNNEQFF
TGTGCCAGCAGTTACATAGCGGGAGGGCCGAACAATGAGCAGTTCTTC
>-|TRBJ2-7|-|TRBV21-1
CASSPPRLAGPYEQYF
TGTGCCAGCAGCCCGCCGAGACTAGCGGGACCCTACGAGCAGTACTTC
>-|TRBJ2-2|TRBD2|TRBV9
CASSRTGTSGNTGELFF
TGTGCCAGCAGTCGAACCGGGACTAGCGGGAACACCGGGGAGCTGTTTTTT
>-|TRBJ2-7|TRBD1|TRBV5-8
CASSPRGQGVVEQYF
TGTGCCAGCAGCCCGAGGGGACAGGGGGTGGTCGAGCAGTACTTC
>-|TRBJ1-2|-|TRBV28
CASSMDGRSRGGYTF
TGTGCCAGCAGTATGGATGGCCGCTCAAGGGGAGGCTACACCTTC
>-|TRBJ2-1|TRBD1|TRBV7-3
CASSSTGTEAYNEQFF
TGTGCCAGCAGCTCCACCGGGACAGAGGCTTACAATGAGCAGTTCTTC
>-|TRBJ2-1|TRBD2|TRBV7-7
CASSLDGTSGISEQFF
TGTGCTAGCAGCTTAGATGGGACTAGCGGGATTAGTGAGCAGTTCTTC
>-|TRBJ2-7|TRBD1|TRBV14
CASSPRQGFSSYEQYF
TGTGCCAGCAGCCCACGACAGGGCTTTAGCTCCTACGAGCAGTACTTC
>-|TRBJ2-2|TRBD2|TRBV14
CASSQDILAGTGELFF
TGTGCCAGCAGCCAAGATATCCTAGCGGGAACTGGGGAGCTGTTTTTT
>-|TRBJ1-6|TRBD1|TRBV3-1/TRBV3-2
CASSAMTGVGNSPLHF
TGTGCCAGCAGCGCAATGACAGGGGTCGGGAATTCACCCCTCCACTTT
>-|TRBJ1-3|-|TRBV28
CASSFPDIGNTIYF
TGTGCCAGCAGTTTTCCTGACATCGGAAACACCATATATTTT